A selection of T cell receptor beta chains follows, all from one sample in a study of blood T cell repertoires in COVID-19. Profiling relied on immunoSEQ multiplex PCR, and the TCRdb table lists in-frame clones only, not all of them. The profile shows some 87,000 clones, over 70% of them singletons. Sequencing used peripheral blood. All receptors derive from a human donor in a cohort sampled during active COVID-19. Both conserved end residues are trimmed from each CDR3. Size is stated for part of the rows, as once, few or many counts, or as a class when the clone is expanded.

. TRBV27 14 ASSNIPLGVYNEQF
once TRBV4-2 12 ASSLADRGHEQF
. TRBV7-2 17 ASSLVAPSGLDSYNEQF
. TRBV5-4 10 ASSRFEDTQY
. TRBV30 12 AWTGSGVYYEQY
. TRBV18 13 ASSPARDRGHEQY
. TRBV11-2 9 ASSLVGTIY
once TRBV29-1 10 SVRTGRAEAF
. TRBV9 9 ASGLPGELF
. TRBV19 14 ASSIEHLPRGEKLF
. TRBV19 12 ASRIQGNRSPLH
. TRBV5-4 13 ASSYSRDRGAGYT
. TRBV5-4 14 ASSLEDDHRVYGYT
. TRBV29-1 9 SVDRNYGYT
. TRBV28 10 ASREQGSRQF
once TRBV10-2 11 ASSDDRTDTQY
. TRBV19 13 ASSIRDYDTGELF
. TRBV23-1 9 AGLLGRWQY
. TRBV9 12 ASSVNRGEETQY
few TRBV3-1/TRBV3-2 10 ASSHPENEQF
once TRBV7-9 11 ASSDGTAHTQY
. TRBV6-2/TRBV6-3 14 ASSYVTGLAYNEQF
. TRBV4-1 12 ASSQRAGNYGYT
. TRBV9 12 ASSASGSYNEQF
. TRBV24-1 11 AAVRVWKETQY
. TRBV5-6 10 ASSSGLDTQY
. TRBV13 16 ASSFEGGRGRSNQPQH
. TRBV9 13 ASSTRDRRGEKLF
once TRBV25-1 14 ASSEYFTGQNTEAF
. TRBV11-2 14 ASSSTPDRAYEKLF
. TRBV19 10 ASSFGNTEAF